This T cell receptor beta chain was identified during a study of blood T cell repertoires in COVID-19. The wider study: Donors in the United States, Italy and Spain gave samples during acute or convalescent COVID-19.

Original data processing: The authors estimated nucleated cell counts from reference gene primer amplification. This table comes from immunoSEQ multiplex PCR, and its TCRdb copy is limited to in-frame clones, with some not included. V and J calls and clone size are as listed in that table; D and trimming were resolved from the DNA. The sample includes some 200,000 clones, 86% seen only once; the top ten take 0.75% to 0.95%. The CDR3 extends over 14 amino acids. CDR1 and CDR2 from the germline V gene are SGDLS and YYNGEE. V was shortened by 3 bases and J by 3 bases, with 9 bases between the two germline ends.

The sample taken for sequencing was peripheral blood. This TCR was recovered from a woman aged 70-85 years with acute or convalescent COVID-19. This chain links TRBV9 with TRBJ1-4; possibly TRBD1 for D (5 bases). In DNA, the CDR3 is TGTGCCAGCAGCGGGGGCACAGCTAATGAAAAACTGTTTTTT. Translation: CASSGGTANEKLFF.